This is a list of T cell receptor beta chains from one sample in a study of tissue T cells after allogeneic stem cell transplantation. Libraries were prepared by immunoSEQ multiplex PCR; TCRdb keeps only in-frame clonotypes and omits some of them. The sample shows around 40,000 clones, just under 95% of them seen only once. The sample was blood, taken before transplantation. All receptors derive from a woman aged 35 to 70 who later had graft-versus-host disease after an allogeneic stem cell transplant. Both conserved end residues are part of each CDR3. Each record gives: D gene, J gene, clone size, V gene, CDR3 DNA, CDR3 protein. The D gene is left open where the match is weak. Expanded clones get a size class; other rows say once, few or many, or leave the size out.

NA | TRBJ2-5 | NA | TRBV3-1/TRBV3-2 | TGTGCCAGCAGCCAAGATCTCGCCTTCTGGGAGACCCAGTACTTC | CASSQDLAFWETQYF
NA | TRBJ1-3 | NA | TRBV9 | TGTGCCAGCAGCGGATTACAGCGAAACACCATATATTTT | CASSGLQRNTIYF
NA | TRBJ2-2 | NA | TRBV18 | TGTGCCAGCTCACCGTCCACCGGGGAGCTGTTTTTT | CASSPSTGELFF
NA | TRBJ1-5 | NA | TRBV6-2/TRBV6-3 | TGTGCCAGCAGTTACTATGCAGGTCCCCAGCATTTT | CASSYYAGPQHF
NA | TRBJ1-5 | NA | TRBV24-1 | TGTGCCACCAGCCGGGACGGTAATCAGCCCCAGCATTTT | CATSRDGNQPQHF
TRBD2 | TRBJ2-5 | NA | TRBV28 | TGTGCCAGCAGTTTGGCGGGACTAGCGGTCCAAGAGACCCAGTACTTC | CASSLAGLAVQETQYF
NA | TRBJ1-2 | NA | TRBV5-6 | TGTGCCAGCAGCTCTATACATGAGGCCTTCTATGGCTACACCTTC | CASSSIHEAFYGYTF
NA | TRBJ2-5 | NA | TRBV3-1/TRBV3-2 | TGTGCCAGCAGCCAAGTCAAGGCATCCAAGGAGACCCAGTACTTC | CASSQVKASKETQYF
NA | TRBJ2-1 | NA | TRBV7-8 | TGTGCCAGCAGCTGGGTCTTAGGCGGCCCAAACGTGTTCTTC | CASSWVLGGPNVFF
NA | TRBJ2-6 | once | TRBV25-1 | TGTGCCAGCACAGCCTCTGGGGCCAACGTCCTGACTTTC | CASTASGANVLTF
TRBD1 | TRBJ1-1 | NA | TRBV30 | TGTGCCAGGGACAGCCTGAACACTGAAGCTTTCTTT | CARDSLNTEAFF
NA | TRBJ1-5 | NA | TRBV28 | TGTGCCAGCAGTTTTGGCGGGACCCTCAGCAATCAGCCCCAGCATTTT | CASSFGGTLSNQPQHF
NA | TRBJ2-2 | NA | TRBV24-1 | TGTGCCACCAGTGATAACTCCGACACCGGGGAGCTGTTTTTT | CATSDNSDTGELFF
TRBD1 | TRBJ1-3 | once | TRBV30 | TGTGCCTGGGTGGACAGGGGGTATAAAAACACCATATATTTT | CAWVDRGYKNTIYF
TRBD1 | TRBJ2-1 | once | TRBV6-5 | TGTGCCAGCAGCCCACAGGGGCCTTCTCACAATGAGCAGTTCTTC | CASSPQGPSHNEQFF
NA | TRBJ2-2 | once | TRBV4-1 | TGCGCCAGCAGCCAAGATCCCCCCGGTAGCGCCGGGGAGCTGTTTTTT | CASSQDPPGSAGELFF
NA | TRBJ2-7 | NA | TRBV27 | TGTGCCAGCAGTTTATCTGTAGCCTACGAGCAGTACTTC | CASSLSVAYEQYF
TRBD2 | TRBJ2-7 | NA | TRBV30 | TGTGCCTGGAGTGGGAGACTAGCCTCCTACGAGCAGTACTTC | CAWSGRLASYEQYF
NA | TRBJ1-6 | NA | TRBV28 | TGTGCCAGCAGTTTAGGGGGCAGCAGCTCCTATAATTCACCCCTCCACTTT | CASSLGGSSSYNSPLHF
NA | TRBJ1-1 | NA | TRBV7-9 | TGTGCCAGCAGCTTAGTACTCCCGGGGACTGAAGCTTTCTTT | CASSLVLPGTEAFF
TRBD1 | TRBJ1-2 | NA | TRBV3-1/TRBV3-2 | TGTGCCAGCAGTCCGGACAGGGGCAGTAGTGGCTACACCTTC | CASSPDRGSSGYTF
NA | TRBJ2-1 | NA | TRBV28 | TGTGCCAGCAGTTTGAATAGGGGTGAGCAGTTCTTC | CASSLNRGEQFF
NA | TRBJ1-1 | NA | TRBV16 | TGTGCCAGCAGCCCGACTTTTGGGGGAATGGCCACTGAAGCTTTCTTT | CASSPTFGGMATEAFF